This T cell receptor beta chain was recorded in a study of blood T cell repertoires in COVID-19. Study context: Donors in the United States, Italy and Spain gave samples during acute or convalescent COVID-19. T cells, B-cell-depleted T cells, or PBMCs supplied cDNA or gDNA.

Original processing methods: For nucleated cells, counts were estimated from reference gene primer amplification. Clones were read by immunoSEQ multiplex PCR, and TCRdb kept only the in-frame ones, dropping some. The D gene and trimming were derived from the DNA, and the V and J assignments and clone size from that table. The repertoire holds about 140,000 clones, 76% seen once, with 4.5% in the top ten. This CDR3 region has 15 residues. Germline assignment: CDR1 SGHRS and CDR2 YFSETQ. The J segment lost 2 bases and the V segment lost 2 bases, leaving 6 bases of the junction unmatched. The receptor was isolated from an elderly woman with active or convalescent COVID-19. Material: peripheral blood. The rearrangement uses TRBV5-1 and TRBJ1-1; 7 bases fit TRBD1. This CDR3 is CASSLTSGGNTEAFF. The CDR3 region has the DNA TGCGCCAGCAGCTTAACGTCAGGGGGAAACACTGAAGCTTTCTTT.